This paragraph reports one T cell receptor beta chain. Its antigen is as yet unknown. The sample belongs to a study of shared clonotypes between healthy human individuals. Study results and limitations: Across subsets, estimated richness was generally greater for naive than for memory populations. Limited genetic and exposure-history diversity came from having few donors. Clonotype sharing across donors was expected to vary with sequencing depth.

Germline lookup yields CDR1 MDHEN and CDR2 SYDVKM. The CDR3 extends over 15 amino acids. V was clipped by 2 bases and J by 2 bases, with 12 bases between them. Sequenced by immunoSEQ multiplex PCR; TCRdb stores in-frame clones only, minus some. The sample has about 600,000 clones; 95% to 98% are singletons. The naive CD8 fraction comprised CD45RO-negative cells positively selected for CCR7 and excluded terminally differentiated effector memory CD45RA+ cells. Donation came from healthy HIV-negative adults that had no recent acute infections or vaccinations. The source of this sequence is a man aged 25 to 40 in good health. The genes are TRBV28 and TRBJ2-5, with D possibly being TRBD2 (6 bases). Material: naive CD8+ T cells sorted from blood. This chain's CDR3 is CASSLGAREQETQYF. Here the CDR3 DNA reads TGTGCCAGCAGTTTAGGGGCACGGGAGCAAGAGACCCAGTACTTC.